This T cell receptor beta chain was captured by sequencing in a study of T cells after yellow fever vaccination. Study-level information: SMART-Seq v4 Ultra Low Input served to prepare low-cell-number fractions.

Study findings and constraints: Reappearing after the booster were most of the clones from primary vaccination (roughly 96% CD4, approximately 86% CD8). Researchers noted that a small share of clonotypes showed up in both CD4 and CD8 compartments.

In its sample, this clonotype was seen a few times. As yet, its antigen is unknown. Germline loops: CDR1 MDHEN, CDR2 SYDVKM. The V end was cut by 1 base, the J end by 3 bases, with 15 bases between. The CDR3 has 16 amino acids. A 5'RACE template-switching step, the method used to make TCR cDNA, added a universal primer site and UMIs. Via MiXCR, TCRdb re-called the 5' RACE reads, giving one row per CDR3 protein. This table has some 670,000 distinct CDR3 sequences, 9% to 15% appearing once. This receptor was obtained from a man aged 25 to 40 who received the YFV17D yellow fever vaccine. The sample in question was PBMCs, obtained on the day of the yellow fever booster vaccination. V and J are TRBV28 and TRBJ1-1, with D hard to call. The CDR3 bases are TGTGCCAGCAGTTTATACGCAGGATGGTCTGACACTGAAGCTTTCTTT. It is translated as CASSLYAGWSDTEAFF.